This T cell receptor (beta chain) emerged from a study of shared clonotypes between healthy human individuals. Libraries were prepared by immunoSEQ multiplex PCR; TCRdb keeps only in-frame clonotypes and omits some of them. The sample has around 2.5 million clones; 93% are singletons. V was shortened by 8 bases and J by 0 bases, with 10 bases between the two germline ends. Per the germline V gene, CDR1 is KGHSH and CDR2 is LQKENI. The CDR3 contains 13 residues. Material for sequencing was naive CD4+ T cells from PBMCs. The sample's subset: CD45RA+ positively selected. The receptor was isolated from a man aged 18 to 30 in good health. Some clones in this sample may be carry-over from other donors' samples. This chain links TRBV18 with TRBJ1-1; a possible D gene is TRBD1 (5 bases). Here the CDR3 reads CASLGQLNTEAFF. CDR3 nucleotides: TGTGCCAGCCTTGGACAACTGAACACTGAAGCTTTCTTT. The full variable domain, in which reference TRBV18 and TRBJ1-1 provide the parts outside the CDR3, is NAGVMQNPRHLVRRRGQEARLRCSPMKGHSHVYWYRQLPEEGLKFMVYLQKENIIDESGMPKERFSAEFPKEGPSILRIQQVVRGDSAAYFCASLGQLNTEAFFGQGTRLTVV.